This T cell receptor beta chain was recovered during a study of blood T cell repertoires in COVID-19. Study at large: Sources were T cells, B-cell-depleted T cells, or PBMCs; the material itself was cDNA or gDNA.

This clone was found once. Those who participated ranged in age from roughly 18 to 100 years and resided in approximately 23 US areas. Using immunoSEQ multiplex PCR, the repertoire was profiled, and TCRdb retains in-frame clones only, with some absent. The sample includes 200,000 to 250,000 clones, roughly 86% of them seen just once. This CDR3 has 14 residues. The V and J ends lost 5 bases and 5 bases, in that order; junction bases with no gene match: 3. Per the germline V gene, CDR1 is SEHNR and CDR2 is FQNEAQ (reference sequence). The chain recombines TRBV7-9 with TRBJ1-6; 7 nucleotides align to TRBD1. This TCR was sampled from a woman between 50 and 59 years old who had recovered from COVID-19. Sequencing used PBMCs or T cells enriched from blood (not recorded which). As DNA, the CDR3 is TGTGCCAGCAGCCGTGGACAGGATAATTCACCCCTCCACTTT. It codes for CASSRGQDNSPLHF.